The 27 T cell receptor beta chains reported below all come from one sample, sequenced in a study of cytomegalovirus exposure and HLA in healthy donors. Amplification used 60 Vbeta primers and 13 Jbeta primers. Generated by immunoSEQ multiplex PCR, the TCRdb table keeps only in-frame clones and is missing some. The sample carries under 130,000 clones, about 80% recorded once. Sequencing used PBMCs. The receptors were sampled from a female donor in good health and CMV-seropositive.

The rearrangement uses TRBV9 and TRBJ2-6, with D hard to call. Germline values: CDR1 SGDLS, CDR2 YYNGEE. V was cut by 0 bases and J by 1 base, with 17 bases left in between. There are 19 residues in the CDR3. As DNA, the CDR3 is TGTGCCAGCAGCGTAGATTTCACGACAAATAGGTCTGGGGCCAACGTCCTGACTTTC. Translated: CASSVDFTTNRSGANVLTF. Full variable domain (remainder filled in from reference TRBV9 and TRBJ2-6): DSGVTQTPKHLITATGQRVTLRCSPRSGDLSVYWYQQSLDQGLQFLIQYYNGEERAKGNILERFSAQQFPDLHSELNLSSLELGDSALYFCASSVDFTTNRSGANVLTFGAGSRLTVL.

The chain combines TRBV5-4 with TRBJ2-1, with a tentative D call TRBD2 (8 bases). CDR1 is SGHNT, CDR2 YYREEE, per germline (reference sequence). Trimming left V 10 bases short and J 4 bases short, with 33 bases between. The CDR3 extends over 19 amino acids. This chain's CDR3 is CAPRGTETTSGTTYNEQFF. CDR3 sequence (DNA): TGTGCCCCCAGAGGGACAGAGACTACTAGCGGAACTACTTACAATGAGCAGTTCTTC.

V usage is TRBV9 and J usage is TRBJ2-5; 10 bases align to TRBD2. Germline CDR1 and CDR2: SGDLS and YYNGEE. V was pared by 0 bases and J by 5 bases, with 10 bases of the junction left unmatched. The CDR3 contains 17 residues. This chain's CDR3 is CASSVGAAGGPGETQYF. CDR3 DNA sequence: TGTGCCAGCAGCGTAGGTGCAGCGGGGGGGCCTGGGGAGACCCAGTACTTC. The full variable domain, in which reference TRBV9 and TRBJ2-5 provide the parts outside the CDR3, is DSGVTQTPKHLITATGQRVTLRCSPRSGDLSVYWYQQSLDQGLQFLIQYYNGEERAKGNILERFSAQQFPDLHSELNLSSLELGDSALYFCASSVGAAGGPGETQYFGPGTRLLVL.

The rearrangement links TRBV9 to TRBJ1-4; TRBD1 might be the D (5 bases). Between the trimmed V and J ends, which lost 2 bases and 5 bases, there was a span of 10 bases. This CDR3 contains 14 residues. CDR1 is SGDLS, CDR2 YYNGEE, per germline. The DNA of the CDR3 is TGTGCCAGCAGCGTGGGGGGGGTGAATGAAAAACTGTTTTTT. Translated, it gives CASSVGGVNEKLFF.

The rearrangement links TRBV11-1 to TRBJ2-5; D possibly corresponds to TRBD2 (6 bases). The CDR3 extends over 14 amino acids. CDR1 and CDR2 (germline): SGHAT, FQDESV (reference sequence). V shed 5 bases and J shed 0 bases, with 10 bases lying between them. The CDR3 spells CASSHRDYQETQYF. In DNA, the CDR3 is TGTGCCAGCAGCCACCGGGACTACCAAGAGACCCAGTACTTC.

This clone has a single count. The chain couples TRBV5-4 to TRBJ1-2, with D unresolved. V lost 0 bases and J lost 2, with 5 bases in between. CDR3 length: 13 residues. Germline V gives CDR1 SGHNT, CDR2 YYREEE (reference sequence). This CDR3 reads CASSLGQNYGYTF. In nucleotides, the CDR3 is TGTGCCAGCAGCTTGGGGCAGAACTATGGCTACACCTTC.

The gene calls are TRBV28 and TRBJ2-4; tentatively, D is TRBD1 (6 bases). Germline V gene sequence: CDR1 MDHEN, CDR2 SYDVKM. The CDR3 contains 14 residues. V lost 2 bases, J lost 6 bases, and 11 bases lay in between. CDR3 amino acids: CASSLPGTLNIQYF. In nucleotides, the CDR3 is TGTGCCAGCAGTTTACCCGGGACACTAAACATTCAGTACTTC. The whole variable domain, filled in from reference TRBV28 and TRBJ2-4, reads DVKVTQSSRYLVKRTGEKVFLECVQDMDHENMFWYRQDPGLGLRLIYFSYDVKMKEKGDIPEGYSVSREKKERFSLILESASTNQTSMYLCASSLPGTLNIQYFGAGTRLSVL.

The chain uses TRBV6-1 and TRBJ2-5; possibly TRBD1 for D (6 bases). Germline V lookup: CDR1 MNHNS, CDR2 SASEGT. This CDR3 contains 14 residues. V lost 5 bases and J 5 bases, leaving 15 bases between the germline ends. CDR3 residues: CASSTQGIVETQYF. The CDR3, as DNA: TGTGCCAGCAGTACTCAGGGGATAGTTGAGACCCAGTACTTC.

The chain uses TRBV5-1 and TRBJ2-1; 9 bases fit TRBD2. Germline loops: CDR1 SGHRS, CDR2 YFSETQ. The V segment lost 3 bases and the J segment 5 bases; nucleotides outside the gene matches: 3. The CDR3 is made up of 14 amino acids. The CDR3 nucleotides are TGCGCCAGCAGCTGGGCGGGGGGGAACAATGAGCAGTTCTTC. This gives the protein CASSWAGGNNEQFF. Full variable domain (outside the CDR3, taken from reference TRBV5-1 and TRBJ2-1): KAGVTQTPRYLIKTRGQQVTLSCSPISGHRSVSWYQQTPGQGLQFLFEYFSETQRNKGNFPGRFSGRQFSNSRSEMNVSTLELGDSALYLCASSWAGGNNEQFFGPGTRLTVL.

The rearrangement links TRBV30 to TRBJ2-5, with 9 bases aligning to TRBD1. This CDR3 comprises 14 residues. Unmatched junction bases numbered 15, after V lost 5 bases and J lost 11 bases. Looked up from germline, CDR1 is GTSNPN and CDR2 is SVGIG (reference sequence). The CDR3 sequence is CAWLARGQGREQYF. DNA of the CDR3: TGTGCCTGGTTAGCAAGGGGACAGGGTCGAGAGCAGTACTTC.

CDR3 coding DNA: TGTGCCAGCAGCCAAACTGGACTAGCTGGTGAGCAGTTCTTC. It translates to CASSQTGLAGEQFF. The chain carries TRBV4-2 and TRBJ2-1; 8 nucleotides line up with TRBD2. J was trimmed by 9 bases and V by 2 bases; bases with no gene match: 6. This CDR3 region has 14 residues. Per germline, CDR1 LGHNA and CDR2 YNFKEQ.

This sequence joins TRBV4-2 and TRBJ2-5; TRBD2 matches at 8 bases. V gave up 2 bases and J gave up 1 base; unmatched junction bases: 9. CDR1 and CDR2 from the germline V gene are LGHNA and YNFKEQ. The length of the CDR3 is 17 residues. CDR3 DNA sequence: TGTGCCAGCAGCCAAAAGGTCGGGGCGGGGGGCCAAGAGACCCAGTACTTC. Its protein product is CASSQKVGAGGQETQYF.

The CDR3 reads CASSGSQGGNEQFF. CDR3 nucleotide sequence: TGTGCCAGCAGCGGGTCCCAAGGTGGCAATGAGCAGTTCTTC. The chain carries TRBV6-1 and TRBJ2-1; no definite D call. Trimming removed 6 bases from V and 6 bases from J, with 15 bases in between. Germline V gives CDR1 MNHNS, CDR2 SASEGT. The CDR3 has 14 amino acids.

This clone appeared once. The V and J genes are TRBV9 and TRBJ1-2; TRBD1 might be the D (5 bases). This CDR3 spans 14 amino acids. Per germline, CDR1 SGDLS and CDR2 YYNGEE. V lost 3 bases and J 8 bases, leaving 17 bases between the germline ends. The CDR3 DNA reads TGTGCCAGCAGCGAGGGACTGCCAAGCGGGGGCTACACCTTC. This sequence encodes CASSEGLPSGGYTF.

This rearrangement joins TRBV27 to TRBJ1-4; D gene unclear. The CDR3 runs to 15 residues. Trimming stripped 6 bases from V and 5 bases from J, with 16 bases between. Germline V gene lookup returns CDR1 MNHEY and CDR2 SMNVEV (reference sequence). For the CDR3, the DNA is TGTGCCAGCAGGAACAATGGCAGAACAAATGAAAAACTGTTTTTT. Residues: CASRNNGRTNEKLFF.

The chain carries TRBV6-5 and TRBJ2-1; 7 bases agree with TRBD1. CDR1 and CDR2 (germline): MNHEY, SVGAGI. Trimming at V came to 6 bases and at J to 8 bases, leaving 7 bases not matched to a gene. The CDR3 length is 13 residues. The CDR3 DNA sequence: TGTGCCAGCAGCCCACAGGGGCGGGATGAGCAGTTCTTC. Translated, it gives CASSPQGRDEQFF.

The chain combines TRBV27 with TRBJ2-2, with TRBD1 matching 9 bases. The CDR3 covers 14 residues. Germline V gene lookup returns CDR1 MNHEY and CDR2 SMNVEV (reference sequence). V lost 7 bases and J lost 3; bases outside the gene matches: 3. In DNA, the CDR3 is TGTGCCAGCAAGGGACAGGGCTACACCGGGGAGCTGTTTTTT. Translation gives CASKGQGYTGELFF.

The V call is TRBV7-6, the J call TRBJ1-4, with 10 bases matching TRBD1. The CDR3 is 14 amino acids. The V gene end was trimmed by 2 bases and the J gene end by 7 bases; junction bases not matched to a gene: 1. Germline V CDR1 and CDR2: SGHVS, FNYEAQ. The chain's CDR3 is CASSLRDRGEKLFF. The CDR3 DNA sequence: TGTGCCAGCAGCTTAAGGGACAGGGGTGAAAAACTGTTTTTT.

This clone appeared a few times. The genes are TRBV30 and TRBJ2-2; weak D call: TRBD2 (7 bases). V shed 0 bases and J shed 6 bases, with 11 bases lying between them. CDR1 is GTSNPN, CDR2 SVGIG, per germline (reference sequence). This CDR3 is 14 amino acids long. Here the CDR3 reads CAWSVGGAAGELFF. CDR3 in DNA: TGTGCCTGGAGTGTAGGGGGGGCGGCCGGGGAGCTGTTTTTT.

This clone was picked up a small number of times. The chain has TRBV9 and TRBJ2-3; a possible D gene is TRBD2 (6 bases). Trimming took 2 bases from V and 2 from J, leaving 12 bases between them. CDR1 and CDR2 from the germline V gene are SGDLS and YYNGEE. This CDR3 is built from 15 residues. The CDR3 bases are TGTGCCAGCAGCGTTGGGGGAGGTTACACAGATACGCAGTATTTT. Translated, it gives CASSVGGGYTDTQYF. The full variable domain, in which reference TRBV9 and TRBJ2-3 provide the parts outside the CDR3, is DSGVTQTPKHLITATGQRVTLRCSPRSGDLSVYWYQQSLDQGLQFLIQYYNGEERAKGNILERFSAQQFPDLHSELNLSSLELGDSALYFCASSVGGGYTDTQYFGPGTRLTVL.

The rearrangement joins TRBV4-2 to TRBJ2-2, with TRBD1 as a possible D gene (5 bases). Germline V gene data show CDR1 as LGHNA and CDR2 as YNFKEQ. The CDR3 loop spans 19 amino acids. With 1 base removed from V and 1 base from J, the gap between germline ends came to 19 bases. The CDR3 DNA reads TGTGCCAGCAGCCAAGTGGACCGTCCGCGGCAGGGGAACACCGGGGAGCTGTTTTTT. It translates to CASSQVDRPRQGNTGELFF.

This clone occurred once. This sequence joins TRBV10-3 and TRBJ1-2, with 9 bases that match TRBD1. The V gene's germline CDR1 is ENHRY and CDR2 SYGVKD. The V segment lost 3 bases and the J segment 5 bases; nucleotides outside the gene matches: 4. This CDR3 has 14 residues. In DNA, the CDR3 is TGTGCCATCAGTGATTCCGGGACAGGGTATGGCTACACCTTC. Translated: CAISDSGTGYGYTF.

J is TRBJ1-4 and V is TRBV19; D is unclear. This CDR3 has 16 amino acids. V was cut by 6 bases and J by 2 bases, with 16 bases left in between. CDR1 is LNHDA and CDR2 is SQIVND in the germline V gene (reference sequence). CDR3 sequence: CASRRAKRDTNEKLFF. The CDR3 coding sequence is TGTGCCAGTAGACGCGCGAAGAGGGATACTAATGAAAAACTGTTTTTT.

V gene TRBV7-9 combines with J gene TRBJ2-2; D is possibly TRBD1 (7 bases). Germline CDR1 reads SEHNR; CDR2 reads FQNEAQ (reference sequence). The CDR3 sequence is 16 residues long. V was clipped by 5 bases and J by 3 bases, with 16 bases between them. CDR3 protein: CASSEGRGVYTGELFF. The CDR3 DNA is TGTGCCAGCAGCGAAGGCAGGGGGGTTTACACCGGGGAGCTGTTTTTT.

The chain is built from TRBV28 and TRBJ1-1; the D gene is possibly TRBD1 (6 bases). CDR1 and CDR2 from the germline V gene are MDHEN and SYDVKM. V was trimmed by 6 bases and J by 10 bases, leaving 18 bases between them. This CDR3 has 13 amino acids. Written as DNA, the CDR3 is TGTGCCAGCAGGGGTTCGCACAGGGAGACAGCTTTCTTT. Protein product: CASRGSHRETAFF.

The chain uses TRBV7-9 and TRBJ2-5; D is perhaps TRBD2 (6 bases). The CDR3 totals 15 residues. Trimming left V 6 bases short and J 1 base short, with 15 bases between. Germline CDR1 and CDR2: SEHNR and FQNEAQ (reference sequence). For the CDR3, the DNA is TGTGCCAGCAGTTTTCCCCCAGCGGGCCAAGAGACCCAGTACTTC. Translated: CASSFPPAGQETQYF.

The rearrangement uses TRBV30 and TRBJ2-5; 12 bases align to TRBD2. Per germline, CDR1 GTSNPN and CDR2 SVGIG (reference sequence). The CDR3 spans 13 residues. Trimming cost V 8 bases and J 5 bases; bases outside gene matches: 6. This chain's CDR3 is CAGTSGPGETQYF. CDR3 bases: TGTGCCGGGACTAGCGGGCCAGGGGAGACCCAGTACTTC. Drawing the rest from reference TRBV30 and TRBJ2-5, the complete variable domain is SQTIHQWPATLVQPVGSPLSLECTVEGTSNPNLYWYRQAAGRGLQLLFYSVGIGQISSEVPQNLSASRPQDRQFILSSKKLLLSDSGFYLCAGTSGPGETQYFGPGTRLLVL.